A selection of T cell receptor beta chains follows, all from one sample in a study of T cell changes during pregnancy in multiple sclerosis. Data came from immunoSEQ multiplex PCR; TCRdb stores just in-frame clones and leaves some out. The table lists roughly 60,000 clones, 96% of them singletons. The source material was CD8+ T cells from peripheral blood mononuclear cells, sampled after pregnancy. Receptors were obtained from a female donor with multiple sclerosis, enrolled in a pregnancy study. CDR3s include the opening cysteine and the closing phenylalanine or tryptophan. The D gene is left open where the match is weak. Where a row states a size, it is once, few, many or the class of an expanded clone; other rows omit it.

size,J,D,V,DNA,CDR3
once,TRBJ1-2,-,TRBV19,TGTGCCAGTAGTATCAGGGGCTACTACTATGGCTACACCTTC,CASSIRGYYYGYTF
-,TRBJ2-3,TRBD1,TRBV28,TGTGCCAGCAGCCAGGACAGGGTATCAGATACGCAGTATTTT,CASSQDRVSDTQYF
-,TRBJ2-7,-,TRBV7-9,TGTGCCAGCAGCTCAAGCACGGGATGGTCCTCCTACGAGCAGTACTTC,CASSSSTGWSSYEQYF
-,TRBJ2-1,-,TRBV27,TGTGCCAGCAGTTACGGGACTGGGGGGAATGAGCAGTTCTTC,CASSYGTGGNEQFF
-,TRBJ1-1,TRBD1,TRBV29-1,TGCAGCGTTGAATACAGGGGCCCAATTCGGGCGAACGACACTGAAGCTTTCTTT,CSVEYRGPIRANDTEAFF
-,TRBJ2-7,TRBD2,TRBV5-6,TGTGCCAGCAGCTTTGGGTCCGGACTAGCGGACGAGCAGTACTTC,CASSFGSGLADEQYF
-,TRBJ1-3,-,TRBV28,TGTGCCACCAGACAGGTCATAAGCTCTGGAAACACCATATATTTT,CATRQVISSGNTIYF
-,TRBJ2-2,TRBD1,TRBV6-1,TGTGCCAGCCCGGACAGGTCGAACACCGGGGAGCTGTTTTTT,CASPDRSNTGELFF
-,TRBJ2-1,-,TRBV5-1,TGCGCCAGCAGCTATCAGGGTTGGGATGAGCAGTTCTTC,CASSYQGWDEQFF
-,TRBJ1-2,-,TRBV5-8,TGTGCCAGCAGCTCGGGGAGTAACTATGGCTACACCTTC,CASSSGSNYGYTF
-,TRBJ2-3,TRBD1,TRBV16,TGTGCCAGCAGCCAGCGAAGTCCCCGGGACAGGGGGCGAGATACGCAGTATTTT,CASSQRSPRDRGRDTQYF
-,TRBJ2-3,-,TRBV2,TGTGCCAGCCGGGACTTCACAAGCACAGATACGCAGTATTTT,CASRDFTSTDTQYF
-,TRBJ2-1,-,TRBV5-1,TGCGCCAGCAGCTTCTTCCCCAGCTCCTACAATGAGCAGTTCTTC,CASSFFPSSYNEQFF
-,TRBJ1-2,TRBD1,TRBV7-9,TGTGCCAGCAGCTTCGGAGGGGGCTATGGCTGCACCTTC,CASSFGGGYGCTF
-,TRBJ2-7,TRBD1,TRBV5-1,TGCGCCAGCAGCTTCGTTGGACAGGGGGCTGACGAGCAGTACTTC,CASSFVGQGADEQYF
-,TRBJ2-7,-,TRBV19,TGTGCCAGTAGTATAGTTGCAGGGCCTACCTACGAGCAGTACTTC,CASSIVAGPTYEQYF
-,TRBJ2-1,TRBD2,TRBV2,TGTGCCAGCGGTGGATCTAGCGGACAGTTCTTC,CASGGSSGQFF
-,TRBJ2-5,TRBD2,TRBV5-6,TGTGCCAGCAGCCCTTGGACTAGCGGGCCCCAAGAGACCCAGTACTTC,CASSPWTSGPQETQYF
-,TRBJ2-7,TRBD2,TRBV27,TGTGCCAGCGGCCGTACCGGGAGGGCCAATGAGCAGTACTTC,CASGRTGRANEQYF
-,TRBJ2-7,-,TRBV7-8,TGTGCCAGCAGCTCCCCCTCGACAGACTCCTACGAGCAGTACTTC,CASSSPSTDSYEQYF
-,TRBJ2-1,TRBD2,TRBV4-1,TGCGCCAGCACGGTCTTTAGCGGGAGCTCCTACAATGAGCAGTTCTTC,CASTVFSGSSYNEQFF
-,TRBJ2-7,TRBD1,TRBV7-9,TGTGCCAGCAGCCCGGGACAGGGGAGCATCTACGAGCAGTACTTC,CASSPGQGSIYEQYF
-,TRBJ1-2,-,TRBV6-5,TGTGCCAGCAGTTACTCGCTGTTCGGGGTTGGCTACACCTTC,CASSYSLFGVGYTF
-,TRBJ1-5,-,TRBV19,TGTGCCAGTAGTATTGTACAGGGTAGCAATCAGCCCCAGCATTTT,CASSIVQGSNQPQHF
-,TRBJ2-7,TRBD1,TRBV27,TGTGCCAGCAGCCTCGGGACAGGGATGGACGAGCAGTACTTC,CASSLGTGMDEQYF
-,TRBJ2-7,-,TRBV29-1,TGCAGCGTTGAAGGCGGACAGTCCTACGAGCAGTACTTC,CSVEGGQSYEQYF
-,TRBJ2-7,-,TRBV28,TGTGCCAGCAGTTTGGAGGCTAGCGTCTCCTACGAGCAGTACTTC,CASSLEASVSYEQYF
-,TRBJ1-5,TRBD1,TRBV5-4,TGTGCCAGCACCTATTCATCGGGACAGGGGATCTTTAGCAATCAGCCCCAGCATTTT,CASTYSSGQGIFSNQPQHF
-,TRBJ1-1,-,TRBV9,TGTGCCAGCAGCGTAGGGAGCGGGGGGAACACTGAAGCTTTCTTT,CASSVGSGGNTEAFF
-,TRBJ1-5,-,TRBV28,TGTGCCAGCAGTTCTTTCCTGAATCAGCCCCAGCATTTT,CASSSFLNQPQHF
-,TRBJ2-7,TRBD2,TRBV28,TGTGCCAGCAGTTTCCGCGGGAGTTCGTCCTACGAGCAGTACTTC,CASSFRGSSSYEQYF
-,TRBJ1-1,TRBD1,TRBV7-9,TGTGCCAGCAGCTTAGGACAGGGTAGTGCCTTCTTT,CASSLGQGSAFF
-,TRBJ2-7,TRBD1,TRBV9,TGTGCCAGCAGCGTACAGGGGGAATTCTACGAGCAGTACTTC,CASSVQGEFYEQYF
-,TRBJ2-5,-,TRBV7-5,TGTGCCAGAAGCCCCAGGGCCAGGCGTCCCCCAGAGACCCAGTACTTC,CARSPRARRPPETQYF
-,TRBJ2-4,TRBD2,TRBV19,TGTGCCAGTAGTCACGGACTAGCGGGAGTGGGAAACATTCAGTACTTC,CASSHGLAGVGNIQYF
-,TRBJ2-3,-,TRBV27,TGTGCCAGCAGTCCTCCGGGGTCTGGCACAGATACGCAGTATTTT,CASSPPGSGTDTQYF
-,TRBJ1-5,TRBD1,TRBV27,TGTGCCAGCTCCGACGGACAGGGGCTCAATCAGCCCCAGCATTTT,CASSDGQGLNQPQHF
-,TRBJ2-7,-,TRBV7-8,TGTGCCAGCAGCTTAGTGGGGGGCTCCTACGAGCAGTACTTC,CASSLVGGSYEQYF
once,TRBJ1-1,TRBD1,TRBV19,TGTGCCAGTAGTATCCTACCAGGGGGCAACACTGAAGCTTTCTTT,CASSILPGGNTEAFF
-,TRBJ2-2,TRBD2,TRBV4-3,TGCGCCAGCAGCCAAGATGACGCGACTAGCGGGTTATGGGACACCGGGGAGCTGTTTTTT,CASSQDDATSGLWDTGELFF
-,TRBJ2-1,TRBD2,TRBV5-5,TGTGCCAGCAGCTTGAGCGGGATTTACAATGAGCAGTTCTTC,CASSLSGIYNEQFF
-,TRBJ2-1,-,TRBV7-9,TGTGCCAGCAGCCCGCGGGGTGGCACTGAGCAGTTCTTC,CASSPRGGTEQFF
-,TRBJ1-3,-,TRBV13,TGTGCCAGCAGCTTAGGCAGGCTCTCTGGAAACACCATATATTTT,CASSLGRLSGNTIYF
-,TRBJ2-7,-,TRBV29-1,TGCAGCGCTTCCGGGGGAGACTCCTACGAGCAGTACTTC,CSASGGDSYEQYF
-,TRBJ2-1,-,TRBV29-1,TGCAGCGCCTCCCTGGTTCTAGCGTTGTACAATGAGCAGTTCTTC,CSASLVLALYNEQFF
-,TRBJ2-7,TRBD1,TRBV27,TGTGCCAGCAGTTTAAGGACAGGGCGAAACGAGCAGTACTTC,CASSLRTGRNEQYF
-,TRBJ2-1,TRBD2,TRBV4-3,TGCGCCAGCAGCCAAGACATCACCGGGACTAGCGCCAATGAGCAGTTCTTC,CASSQDITGTSANEQFF
-,TRBJ1-2,-,TRBV4-1,TGCGCCAGCAGCCAAGAGGCGGAAGCACAAGCTAACTATGGCTACACCTTC,CASSQEAEAQANYGYTF
-,TRBJ2-1,-,TRBV6-5,TGTGCCAGCAGTTACCCCGGGAATGAGCAGTTCTTC,CASSYPGNEQFF